This is a list of T cell receptor beta chains from one sample in a study of T cell clonotyping in hematopoietic cell transplantation. Sequencing used immunoSEQ multiplex PCR; TCRdb keeps in-frame clones, though not all of them. The table records under 9,500 clones, roughly nine tenths of them present only once. The specimen comprised PBMCs, sampled 180 days after allogeneic stem cell transplant. All receptors come from a human patient who had an allogeneic stem cell transplant, so the T cells may come from the graft donor. The donor label of this sample is uncertain. Some clones in this sample may be carry-over from other donors' samples. Each CDR3 is given with its conserved first and last residue. Fields, in order: V gene, D gene, clone size, J gene, CDR3 protein, CDR3 DNA. A D gene is named only where the DNA matches it firmly. Size is stated for part of the rows, as once, few or many counts, or as a class when the clone is expanded.

v_gene: TRBV19
d_gene: -
abundance: -
j_gene: TRBJ2-3
CDR3aa: CASSIGLVGSDTQYF
CDR3nt: TGTGCCAGTAGTATTGGTCTAGTTGGGTCAGATACGCAGTATTTT

v_gene: TRBV15
d_gene: -
abundance: -
j_gene: TRBJ2-7
CDR3aa: CATSRDTGSLTYEQYF
CDR3nt: TGTGCCACCAGCAGAGATACCGGCAGCCTCACCTACGAGCAGTACTTC

v_gene: TRBV23-1
d_gene: -
abundance: once
j_gene: TRBJ2-3
CDR3aa: CASSQSSIGGTDTQYF
CDR3nt: TGCGCCAGCAGTCAATCCTCTATTGGCGGTACAGATACGCAGTATTTT

v_gene: TRBV5-4
d_gene: TRBD2
abundance: once
j_gene: TRBJ2-3
CDR3aa: CASSLGIAGGRNTQYF
CDR3nt: TGTGCCAGCAGCTTGGGTATAGCGGGGGGGCGTAATACGCAGTATTTT

v_gene: TRBV5-6
d_gene: TRBD1
abundance: once
j_gene: TRBJ1-1
CDR3aa: CASSLETGLTEAFF
CDR3nt: TGTGCCAGCAGCTTAGAGACAGGGTTGACTGAAGCTTTCTTT

v_gene: TRBV2
d_gene: TRBD2
abundance: once
j_gene: TRBJ2-3
CDR3aa: CASSEEIAGGGTDTQYF
CDR3nt: TGTGCCAGCAGTGAGGAAATAGCGGGGGGTGGCACAGATACGCAGTATTTT

v_gene: TRBV27
d_gene: -
abundance: -
j_gene: TRBJ1-6
CDR3aa: CASRRGRGSGSPLHF
CDR3nt: TGTGCCAGCAGGAGAGGTAGGGGATCAGGATCACCCCTCCACTTT

v_gene: TRBV5-6
d_gene: TRBD1
abundance: medium-sized
j_gene: TRBJ1-1
CDR3aa: CASSLTGGNTEAFF
CDR3nt: TGTGCCAGCAGCTTGACAGGGGGGAACACTGAAGCTTTCTTT

v_gene: TRBV10-2
d_gene: -
abundance: once
j_gene: TRBJ1-1
CDR3aa: CASSDLNTEAFF
CDR3nt: TGCGCCAGCAGTGACTTAAACACTGAAGCTTTCTTT

v_gene: TRBV11-2
d_gene: TRBD1
abundance: once
j_gene: TRBJ2-7
CDR3aa: CASSSDRGDTEQYF
CDR3nt: TGTGCCAGCAGCTCGGACAGGGGGGACACCGAGCAGTACTTC

v_gene: TRBV4-3
d_gene: -
abundance: few
j_gene: TRBJ1-4
CDR3aa: CASSQDRASANEKLFF
CDR3nt: TGCGCCAGCAGCCAAGATAGGGCTAGTGCTAATGAAAAACTGTTTTTT

v_gene: TRBV20-1
d_gene: -
abundance: -
j_gene: TRBJ1-1
CDR3aa: CSAREGIEAFF
CDR3nt: TGCAGTGCTAGAGAAGGGATAGAAGCTTTCTTT

v_gene: TRBV7-6
d_gene: TRBD2
abundance: -
j_gene: TRBJ2-2
CDR3aa: CASSRTSGATNTGELFF
CDR3nt: TGTGCCAGCAGCCGGACTAGCGGGGCTACTAACACCGGGGAGCTGTTTTTT

v_gene: TRBV7-6
d_gene: TRBD2
abundance: -
j_gene: TRBJ2-1
CDR3aa: CASSLASGGVSYNEQFF
CDR3nt: TGTGCCAGCAGCTTAGCTAGCGGGGGGGTCTCCTACAATGAGCAGTTCTTC

v_gene: TRBV5-1
d_gene: TRBD2
abundance: -
j_gene: TRBJ2-1
CDR3aa: CASSPPGLDNEQFF
CDR3nt: TGCGCCAGCAGCCCCCCGGGACTAGACAATGAGCAGTTCTTC

v_gene: TRBV19
d_gene: TRBD2
abundance: -
j_gene: TRBJ2-1
CDR3aa: CASSELAGGKGEQFF
CDR3nt: TGTGCCAGTAGTGAGCTAGCGGGGGGAAAGGGTGAGCAGTTCTTC

v_gene: TRBV29-1
d_gene: -
abundance: -
j_gene: TRBJ1-1
CDR3aa: CSVGNSRGTEAFF
CDR3nt: TGCAGCGTTGGGAATTCCAGGGGTACTGAAGCTTTCTTT

v_gene: TRBV7-9
d_gene: -
abundance: -
j_gene: TRBJ2-7
CDR3aa: CASSPRLVRGYEQYF
CDR3nt: TGTGCCAGCAGCCCCAGGTTGGTCAGGGGATACGAGCAGTACTTC

v_gene: TRBV7-2
d_gene: TRBD1
abundance: -
j_gene: TRBJ1-6
CDR3aa: CASSPEGQVSHSPLHF
CDR3nt: TGTGCCAGCAGCCCGGAAGGACAGGTGTCTCATTCACCCCTCCACTTT

v_gene: TRBV20-1
d_gene: -
abundance: once
j_gene: TRBJ2-7
CDR3aa: CSARTGYEQYF
CDR3nt: TGCAGTGCTAGGACAGGCTACGAGCAGTACTTC

v_gene: TRBV4-3
d_gene: -
abundance: -
j_gene: TRBJ1-4
CDR3aa: CASSGQGILDEKLFF
CDR3nt: TGCGCCAGCAGCGGTCAGGGGATATTAGATGAAAAACTGTTTTTT

v_gene: TRBV11-2
d_gene: TRBD1
abundance: large
j_gene: TRBJ2-5
CDR3aa: CASSSGQVKETQYF
CDR3nt: TGTGCCAGCAGCTCGGGACAGGTGAAAGAGACCCAGTACTTC

v_gene: TRBV28
d_gene: -
abundance: -
j_gene: TRBJ2-2
CDR3aa: CASSPRGLTGELFF
CDR3nt: TGTGCCAGCAGCCCAAGAGGGCTCACCGGGGAGCTGTTTTTT

v_gene: TRBV11-2
d_gene: TRBD1
abundance: few
j_gene: TRBJ1-1
CDR3aa: CASSLDKRPGGPFF
CDR3nt: TGTGCCAGCAGCTTAGATAAACGACCAGGGGGACCTTTCTTT

v_gene: TRBV19
d_gene: -
abundance: -
j_gene: TRBJ2-7
CDR3aa: CASSIVAEGTYEQYF
CDR3nt: TGTGCCAGTAGTATAGTGGCAGAGGGAACCTACGAGCAGTACTTC

v_gene: TRBV30
d_gene: TRBD1
abundance: -
j_gene: TRBJ2-7
CDR3aa: CAWSVRDRFNEQYF
CDR3nt: TGTGCCTGGAGTGTACGGGACAGGTTCAACGAGCAGTACTTC

v_gene: TRBV10-3
d_gene: -
abundance: few
j_gene: TRBJ1-3
CDR3aa: CAISETSGRYSGNTIYF
CDR3nt: TGTGCCATCAGTGAAACATCGGGACGGTACTCTGGAAACACCATATATTTT

v_gene: TRBV19
d_gene: -
abundance: -
j_gene: TRBJ1-5
CDR3aa: CASSTRRGGWDQPQHF
CDR3nt: TGTGCCAGTAGTACCCGCCGGGGGGGCTGGGATCAGCCCCAGCATTTT

v_gene: TRBV11-2
d_gene: TRBD2
abundance: few
j_gene: TRBJ2-5
CDR3aa: CASIMRGGTGETQYF
CDR3nt: TGTGCCAGCATAATGCGGGGGGGAACAGGGGAGACCCAGTACTTC

v_gene: TRBV19
d_gene: TRBD2
abundance: -
j_gene: TRBJ2-3
CDR3aa: CASSQLAGATDTQYF
CDR3nt: TGTGCCAGTAGCCAACTAGCGGGGGCGACAGATACGCAGTATTTT

v_gene: TRBV4-3
d_gene: -
abundance: -
j_gene: TRBJ2-2
CDR3aa: CASSRWNTGELFF
CDR3nt: TGCGCCAGCAGTCGTTGGAACACCGGGGAGCTGTTTTTT

v_gene: TRBV28
d_gene: -
abundance: -
j_gene: TRBJ1-6
CDR3aa: CASSLGRGRSPLHF
CDR3nt: TGTGCCAGCAGTTTAGGCAGGGGAAGGTCACCCCTCCACTTT

v_gene: TRBV7-2
d_gene: -
abundance: -
j_gene: TRBJ2-7
CDR3aa: CASSSRLGGPMVEQYF
CDR3nt: TGTGCCAGCAGCTCACGATTAGGGGGGCCGATGGTCGAGCAGTACTTC

v_gene: TRBV25-1
d_gene: -
abundance: -
j_gene: TRBJ1-6
CDR3aa: CASSETRDSTLHF
CDR3nt: TGTGCCAGCAGTGAAACGAGGGACTCCACCCTCCACTTT

v_gene: TRBV27
d_gene: TRBD1
abundance: -
j_gene: TRBJ1-5
CDR3aa: CASSYAQGNQPQHF
CDR3nt: TGTGCCAGCAGTTATGCACAGGGGAATCAGCCCCAGCATTTT

v_gene: TRBV9
d_gene: -
abundance: -
j_gene: TRBJ2-3
CDR3aa: CASSVAIGAGPDTQYF
CDR3nt: TGTGCCAGCAGCGTAGCTATCGGGGCCGGCCCAGATACGCAGTATTTT

v_gene: TRBV7-9
d_gene: TRBD1
abundance: -
j_gene: TRBJ1-4
CDR3aa: CASSLRQGSNEKLFF
CDR3nt: TGTGCCAGCAGCCTTCGACAGGGCTCAAATGAAAAACTGTTTTTT

v_gene: TRBV18
d_gene: -
abundance: -
j_gene: TRBJ2-3
CDR3aa: CASSRDFTDTQYF
CDR3nt: TGTGCCAGCTCCAGGGATTTCACAGATACGCAGTATTTT

v_gene: TRBV15
d_gene: -
abundance: -
j_gene: TRBJ2-7
CDR3aa: CATSRDLMYEQYF
CDR3nt: TGTGCCACCAGCAGAGATCTTATGTACGAGCAGTACTTC

v_gene: TRBV6-5
d_gene: -
abundance: -
j_gene: TRBJ2-7
CDR3aa: CASSSWVARGYEQYF
CDR3nt: TGTGCCAGCAGTTCATGGGTAGCCCGGGGCTACGAGCAGTACTTC

v_gene: TRBV7-2
d_gene: -
abundance: -
j_gene: TRBJ2-7
CDR3aa: CASSLRSRAPSYEQYF
CDR3nt: TGTGCCAGCAGCTTAAGGAGTAGGGCCCCCTCCTACGAGCAGTACTTC

v_gene: TRBV9
d_gene: -
abundance: -
j_gene: TRBJ2-2
CDR3aa: CASSATQGVNTGELFF
CDR3nt: TGTGCCAGCAGCGCCACACAGGGCGTCAACACCGGGGAGCTGTTTTTT

v_gene: TRBV30
d_gene: -
abundance: -
j_gene: TRBJ1-1
CDR3aa: CAWSADVNTEAFF
CDR3nt: TGTGCCTGGAGCGCCGATGTGAACACTGAAGCTTTCTTT

v_gene: TRBV5-6
d_gene: TRBD1
abundance: -
j_gene: TRBJ1-5
CDR3aa: CASSSHNRGSNQPQHF
CDR3nt: TGTGCCAGCAGCTCCCACAACAGGGGGTCCAATCAGCCCCAGCATTTT

v_gene: TRBV30
d_gene: -
abundance: -
j_gene: TRBJ2-7
CDR3aa: CAWISQTYEQYF
CDR3nt: TGTGCCTGGATCTCACAGACGTACGAGCAGTACTTC

v_gene: TRBV15
d_gene: TRBD1
abundance: -
j_gene: TRBJ1-1
CDR3aa: CATTRGQGEFTEAFF
CDR3nt: TGTGCCACTACTAGGGGACAGGGAGAGTTCACTGAAGCTTTCTTT

v_gene: TRBV10-2
d_gene: -
abundance: -
j_gene: TRBJ1-5
CDR3aa: CASNEGKDQPQHF
CDR3nt: TGCGCCAGCAATGAGGGAAAGGATCAGCCCCAGCATTTT

v_gene: TRBV6-5
d_gene: -
abundance: -
j_gene: TRBJ1-2
CDR3aa: CASSYKGVRHGYTF
CDR3nt: TGTGCCAGCAGTTACAAAGGCGTCCGCCATGGCTACACCTTC

v_gene: TRBV6-5
d_gene: TRBD1
abundance: -
j_gene: TRBJ2-2
CDR3aa: CASSLTGETGELFF
CDR3nt: TGTGCCAGCAGTTTAACAGGGGAAACCGGGGAGCTGTTTTTT

v_gene: TRBV30
d_gene: TRBD1
abundance: -
j_gene: TRBJ2-5
CDR3aa: CAWSPGQGAEETQYF
CDR3nt: TGTGCCTGGAGCCCAGGACAGGGGGCTGAAGAGACCCAGTACTTC

v_gene: TRBV7-2
d_gene: -
abundance: -
j_gene: TRBJ2-5
CDR3aa: CASSLALGTYQETQYF
CDR3nt: TGTGCCAGCAGCTTAGCGTTGGGGACGTACCAAGAGACCCAGTACTTC

v_gene: TRBV7-2
d_gene: TRBD1
abundance: -
j_gene: TRBJ2-7
CDR3aa: CASSQNAGGLYF
CDR3nt: TGTGCCAGCAGCCAGAATGCAGGGGGCCTGTACTTC

v_gene: TRBV7-9
d_gene: -
abundance: -
j_gene: TRBJ2-7
CDR3aa: CASSEDGVGEQYF
CDR3nt: TGTGCCAGCAGCGAGGACGGGGTTGGGGAGCAGTACTTC

v_gene: TRBV7-6
d_gene: -
abundance: -
j_gene: TRBJ2-7
CDR3aa: CASSLGGPGEQYF
CDR3nt: TGTGCCAGCAGCCTGGGCGGACCGGGAGAGCAGTACTTC

v_gene: TRBV2
d_gene: -
abundance: -
j_gene: TRBJ1-2
CDR3aa: CASSASGRIYGYTF
CDR3nt: TGTGCCAGCAGTGCATCCGGCAGAATCTATGGCTACACCTTC

v_gene: TRBV30
d_gene: TRBD1
abundance: -
j_gene: TRBJ1-1
CDR3aa: CAWQGAGTEAFF
CDR3nt: TGTGCCTGGCAGGGGGCAGGGACTGAAGCTTTCTTT

v_gene: TRBV27
d_gene: -
abundance: -
j_gene: TRBJ2-1
CDR3aa: CASRGGSSYNEQFF
CDR3nt: TGTGCCAGCAGAGGGGGGAGCTCCTACAATGAGCAGTTCTTC

v_gene: TRBV28
d_gene: -
abundance: -
j_gene: TRBJ1-2
CDR3aa: CASSLWPNYGYTF
CDR3nt: TGTGCCAGCAGTTTATGGCCGAACTATGGCTACACCTTC

v_gene: TRBV5-4
d_gene: -
abundance: -
j_gene: TRBJ2-2
CDR3aa: CASGGPGTGELFF
CDR3nt: TGTGCCAGCGGGGGGCCTGGCACCGGGGAGCTGTTTTTT